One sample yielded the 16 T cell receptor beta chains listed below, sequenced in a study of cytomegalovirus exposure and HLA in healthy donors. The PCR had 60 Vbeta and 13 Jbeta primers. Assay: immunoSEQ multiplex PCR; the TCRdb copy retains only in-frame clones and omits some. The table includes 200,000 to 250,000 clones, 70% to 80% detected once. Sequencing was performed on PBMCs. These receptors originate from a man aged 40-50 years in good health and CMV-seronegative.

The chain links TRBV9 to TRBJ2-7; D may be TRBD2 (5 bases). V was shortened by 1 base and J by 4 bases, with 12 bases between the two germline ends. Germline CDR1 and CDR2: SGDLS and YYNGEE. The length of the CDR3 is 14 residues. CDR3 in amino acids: CASSVSPGSYEQYF. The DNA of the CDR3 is TGTGCCAGCAGCGTATCCCCGGGGTCATACGAGCAGTACTTC.

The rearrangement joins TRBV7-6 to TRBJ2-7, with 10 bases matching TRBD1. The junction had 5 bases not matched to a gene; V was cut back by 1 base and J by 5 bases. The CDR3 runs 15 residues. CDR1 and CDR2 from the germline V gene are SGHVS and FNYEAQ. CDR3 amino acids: CASSLGGQGRNEQYF. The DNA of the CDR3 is TGTGCCAGCAGCTTAGGGGGACAGGGGAGGAACGAGCAGTACTTC.

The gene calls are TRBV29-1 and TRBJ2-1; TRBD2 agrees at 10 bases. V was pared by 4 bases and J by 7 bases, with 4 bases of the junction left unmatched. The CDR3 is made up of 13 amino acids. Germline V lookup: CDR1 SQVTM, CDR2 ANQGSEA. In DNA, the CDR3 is TGCAGCGTTGGGAAGCGGGAGGGGAATGAGCAGTTCTTC. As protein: CSVGKREGNEQFF.

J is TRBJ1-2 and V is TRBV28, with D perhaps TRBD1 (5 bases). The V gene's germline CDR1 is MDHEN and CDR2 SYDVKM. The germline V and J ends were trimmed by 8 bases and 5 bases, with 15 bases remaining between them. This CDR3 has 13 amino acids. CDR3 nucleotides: TGTGCCAGCGGGGCAGGGAATGGGTATGGCTACACCTTC. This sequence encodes CASGAGNGYGYTF.

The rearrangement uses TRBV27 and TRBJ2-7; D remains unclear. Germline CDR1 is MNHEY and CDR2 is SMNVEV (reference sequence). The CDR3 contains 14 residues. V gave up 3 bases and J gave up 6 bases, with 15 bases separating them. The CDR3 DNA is TGTGCCAGCAGTTTGTTGGCACAAAGAAGCGAGCAGTACTTC. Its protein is CASSLLAQRSEQYF.

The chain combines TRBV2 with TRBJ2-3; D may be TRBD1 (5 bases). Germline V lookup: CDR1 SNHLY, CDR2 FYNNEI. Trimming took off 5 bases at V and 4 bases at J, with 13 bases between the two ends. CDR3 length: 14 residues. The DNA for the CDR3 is TGTGCCAGCAGTTTCCTGGGGCCTCCAGATACGCAGTATTTT. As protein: CASSFLGPPDTQYF. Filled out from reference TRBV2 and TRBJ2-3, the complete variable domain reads EPEVTQTPSHQVTQMGQEVILRCVPISNHLYFYWYRQILGQKVEFLVSFYNNEISEKSEIFDDQFSVERPDGSNFTLKIRSTKLEDSAMYFCASSFLGPPDTQYFGPGTRLTVL.

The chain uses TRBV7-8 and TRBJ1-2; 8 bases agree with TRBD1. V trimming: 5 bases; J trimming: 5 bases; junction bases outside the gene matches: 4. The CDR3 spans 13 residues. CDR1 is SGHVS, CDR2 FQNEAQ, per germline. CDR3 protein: CASSGRTGYGYTF. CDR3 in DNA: TGTGCCAGCAGCGGGCGGACAGGGTATGGCTACACCTTC.

The CDR3: CASSGLGLADTGELFF. The DNA for the CDR3 is TGCGCCAGCAGCGGCCTGGGACTAGCGGACACCGGGGAGCTGTTTTTT. The V gene is TRBV5-1, the J gene TRBJ2-2; TRBD2 agrees at 11 bases. V shed 4 bases, J shed 3 bases, and the junction held 5 bases outside the gene matches. Germline V lookup: CDR1 SGHRS, CDR2 YFSETQ. CDR3 length: 16 amino acids.

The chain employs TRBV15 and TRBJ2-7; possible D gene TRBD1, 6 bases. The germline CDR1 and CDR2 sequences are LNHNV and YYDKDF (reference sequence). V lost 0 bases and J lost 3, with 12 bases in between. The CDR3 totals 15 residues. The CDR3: CATSRDWNRDYEQYF. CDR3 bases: TGTGCCACCAGCAGAGATTGGAACAGGGACTACGAGCAGTACTTC. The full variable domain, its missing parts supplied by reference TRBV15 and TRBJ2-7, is DAMVIQNPRYQVTQFGKPVTLSCSQTLNHNVMYWYQQKSSQAPKLLFHYYDKDFNNEADTPDNFQSRRPNTSFCFLDIRSPGLGDTAMYLCATSRDWNRDYEQYFGPGTRLTVT.

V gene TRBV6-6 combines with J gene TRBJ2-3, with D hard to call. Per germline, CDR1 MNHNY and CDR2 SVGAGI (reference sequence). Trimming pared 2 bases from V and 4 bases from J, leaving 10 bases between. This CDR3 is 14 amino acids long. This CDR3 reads CASSYSSEPDTQYF. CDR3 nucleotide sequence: TGTGCCAGCAGTTACAGTTCAGAACCAGATACGCAGTATTTT.

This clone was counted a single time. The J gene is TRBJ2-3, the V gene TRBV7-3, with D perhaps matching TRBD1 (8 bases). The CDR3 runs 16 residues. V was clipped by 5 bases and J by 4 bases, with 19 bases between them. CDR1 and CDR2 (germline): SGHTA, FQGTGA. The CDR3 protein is CASSPGNTGGADTQYF. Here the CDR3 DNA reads TGTGCCAGCAGCCCAGGGAACACAGGGGGGGCAGATACGCAGTATTTT.

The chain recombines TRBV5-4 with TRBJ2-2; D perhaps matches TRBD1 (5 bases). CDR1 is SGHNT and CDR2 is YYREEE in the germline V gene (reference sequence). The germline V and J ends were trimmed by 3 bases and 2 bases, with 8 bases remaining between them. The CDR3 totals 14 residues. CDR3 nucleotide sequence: TGTGCCAGCAGCTGGACACCTAACACCGGGGAGCTGTTTTTT. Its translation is CASSWTPNTGELFF.

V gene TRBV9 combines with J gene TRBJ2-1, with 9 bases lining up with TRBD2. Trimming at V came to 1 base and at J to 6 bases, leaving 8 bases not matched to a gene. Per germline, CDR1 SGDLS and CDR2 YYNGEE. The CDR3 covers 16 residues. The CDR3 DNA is TGTGCCAGCAGCGTAAGTCCCTGGACTAGCGTCAATGAGCAGTTCTTC. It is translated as CASSVSPWTSVNEQFF.

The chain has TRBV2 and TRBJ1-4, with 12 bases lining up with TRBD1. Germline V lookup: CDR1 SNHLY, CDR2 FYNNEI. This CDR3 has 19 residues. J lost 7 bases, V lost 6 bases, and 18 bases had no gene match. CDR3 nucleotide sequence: TGTGCCAGCAGACGGCTCCGACCGGGACAGGGGGCCGGTGGTGAAAAACTGTTTTTT. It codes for CASRRLRPGQGAGGEKLFF.

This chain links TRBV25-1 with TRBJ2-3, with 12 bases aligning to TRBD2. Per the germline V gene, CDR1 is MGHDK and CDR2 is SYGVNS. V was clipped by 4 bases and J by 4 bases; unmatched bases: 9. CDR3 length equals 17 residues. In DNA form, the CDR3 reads TGTGCCAGCAGTGCCAGTACCGGGACTAGCGGGTCAGATACGCAGTATTTT. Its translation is CASSASTGTSGSDTQYF.

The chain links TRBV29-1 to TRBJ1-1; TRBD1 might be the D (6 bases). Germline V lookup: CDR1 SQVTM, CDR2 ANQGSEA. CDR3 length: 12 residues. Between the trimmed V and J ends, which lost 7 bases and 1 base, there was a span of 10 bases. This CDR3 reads CSALGQNTEAFF. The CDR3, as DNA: TGCAGCGCCCTGGGACAGAACACTGAAGCTTTCTTT.